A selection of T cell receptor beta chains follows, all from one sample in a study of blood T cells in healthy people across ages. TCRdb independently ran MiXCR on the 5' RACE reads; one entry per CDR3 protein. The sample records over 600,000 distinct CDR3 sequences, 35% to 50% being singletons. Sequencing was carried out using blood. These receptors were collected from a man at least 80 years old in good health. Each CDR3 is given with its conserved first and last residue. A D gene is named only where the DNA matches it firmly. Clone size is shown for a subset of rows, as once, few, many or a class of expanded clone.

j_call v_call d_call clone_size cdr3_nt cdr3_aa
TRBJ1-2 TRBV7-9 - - TGTGCCAGCAGTTTCAACAGCTTGAGATATGGCTACACCTTC CASSFNSLRYGYTF
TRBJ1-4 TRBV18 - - TGTGCCAGCTCACGGGCCGGACAGCCAAATGAAAAACTGTTTTTT CASSRAGQPNEKLFF
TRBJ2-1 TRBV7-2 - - TGTGCCAGCAGCGCAGACAGTTCGTCGTACAATGAGCAGTTCTTC CASSADSSSYNEQFF
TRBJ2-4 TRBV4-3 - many TGCGCCAGCACCGAAGTTTACCGGTCGGGCATTCAGTACTTC CASTEVYRSGIQYF
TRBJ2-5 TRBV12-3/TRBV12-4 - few TGTGCCTCCAACCCAGGGGCAAAAGAGACCCAGTACTTC CASNPGAKETQYF
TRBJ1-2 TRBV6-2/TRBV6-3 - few TGTGCCAGCAGTTTTACTGCAAGATCTAACTATGGCTACACCTTC CASSFTARSNYGYTF
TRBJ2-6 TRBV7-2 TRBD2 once TGTGCCAACAGCTTAGCGGGGGGGGCCAACGTCCTGACTTTC CANSLAGGANVLTF
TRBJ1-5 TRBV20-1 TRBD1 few TGCAGTGCTAAGCCTAACAGGGGGCTGGCACAGCCCCAGCATTTT CSAKPNRGLAQPQHF
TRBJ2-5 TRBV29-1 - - TGCAGCACTCGACATTATCAAGAGACCCAGTACTTC CSTRHYQETQYF
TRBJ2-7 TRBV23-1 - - TGCACCAGCAGTCACAGAGAGTGGAGGGAAGGATACGAGCAGTACTTC CTSSHREWREGYEQYF
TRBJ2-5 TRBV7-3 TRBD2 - TGTGCCAGCAGCTCTTCGACTAGCGGGCCGCAGTACTTC CASSSSTSGPQYF
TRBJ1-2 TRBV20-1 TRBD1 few TGCAGTGCTAGAGTGGACAGGGACTATGGCTACACCTTC CSARVDRDYGYTF
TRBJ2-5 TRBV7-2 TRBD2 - TGTGCCAGCAGGACTCGTGGGGCGGGAGTAGAGACCCAGTACTTC CASRTRGAGVETQYF
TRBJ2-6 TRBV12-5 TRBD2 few TGTGCTAGTGCTGCGGGAGTTGGGGCCAACGTCCTGACTTTC CASAAGVGANVLTF
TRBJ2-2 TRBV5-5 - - TGTGCCAGCAGCGTCGTGGCGGAAAGCGGGGAGCTGTTTTTT CASSVVAESGELFF
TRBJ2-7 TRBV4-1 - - TGCGCCAGCAGCCAAGTGGGGTCGGGGGCGAACTACGAGCAGTACTTC CASSQVGSGANYEQYF
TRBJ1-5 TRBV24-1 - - TGTGCCACCAGTGATTTGGGAGGCTTTGGCAATCAGCCCCAGCATTTT CATSDLGGFGNQPQHF
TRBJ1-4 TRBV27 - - TGTGCCAGCAGTGGCGCCGGCGAAAAACTGTTTTTT CASSGAGEKLFF
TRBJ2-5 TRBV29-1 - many TGCAGCGTTGATTCCAAGCGTGGCAATGAGCAGTACTTC CSVDSKRGNEQYF
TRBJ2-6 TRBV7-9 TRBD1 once TGTGCCAGCAGCTTAGTGTCAGGGGGCCCCAGCTCTGGGGCCGACGTCCTGACTTTC CASSLVSGGPSSGADVLTF
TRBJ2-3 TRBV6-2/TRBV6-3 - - TGTGCCAGCAGGGACTCCCGTTCGACCCGGACGCAGTATTTT CASRDSRSTRTQYF
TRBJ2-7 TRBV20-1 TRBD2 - TGCAGTGTCCAAACCGGGACTAGCGATTCCTACGAGCAGTACTTC CSVQTGTSDSYEQYF
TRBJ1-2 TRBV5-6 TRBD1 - TGTGCCAGCAGTTCGACCGGGACAGGGGTTGGAGGCTACACCTTC CASSSTGTGVGGYTF
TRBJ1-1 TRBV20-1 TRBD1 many TGCAGTGCTTCCTTGGACAGGGGGCTTCGCGCTGAAGCTTTCTTT CSASLDRGLRAEAFF
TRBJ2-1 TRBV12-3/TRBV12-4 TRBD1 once TGTGCCAGCAGGCCCTCGGGACAGGGTTCCAATGAGCAGTTCTTC CASRPSGQGSNEQFF
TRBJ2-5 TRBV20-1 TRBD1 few TGCAGTGCTAAAGGAGCGGTAGGAGACAGGGCAAATCAAGAGACCCAGTACTTC CSAKGAVGDRANQETQYF
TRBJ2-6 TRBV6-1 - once TGTGCCAGCAGTGAAAGGGGGGCTCGGGCCAACGTCCTGACTTTC CASSERGARANVLTF
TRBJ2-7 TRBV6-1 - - TGTGCCAGCAAAACCAGGGTCGAGGCCGAGCAGTACTTC CASKTRVEAEQYF
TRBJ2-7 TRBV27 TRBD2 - TGTGCCAGCAGTCCGAAAGTGGTACTAGCGGCCTACGAGCAGTACTTC CASSPKVVLAAYEQYF
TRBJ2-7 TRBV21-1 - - TGTGCCAGCAGCACACCTGGGACAGGCGCCTCCTACGAGCAGTACTTC CASSTPGTGASYEQYF
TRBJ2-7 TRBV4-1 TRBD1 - TGCGCCAGCAGCCAGATGTACAGGGGAAGCTCCTACGAGCAGTACTTC CASSQMYRGSSYEQYF
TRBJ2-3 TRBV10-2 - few TGCGCCAGCAGTGCCCTCACAGATACGCAGTATTTT CASSALTDTQYF
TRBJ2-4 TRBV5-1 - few TGCGCCAGCAGCTTGAGGGCAGCAGGGCCAGAGCAGTACTTC CASSLRAAGPEQYF
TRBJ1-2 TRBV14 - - TGTGCCAGCAGCCAGGGACAACGTCCCTATGGCTACACCTTC CASSQGQRPYGYTF
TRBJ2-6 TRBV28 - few TGTGCCAGCACCCCTCAGAGGGGGGTTGGGGCCAACGTCCTGACTTTC CASTPQRGVGANVLTF
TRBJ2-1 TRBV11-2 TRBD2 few TGTGCCAGCAGCGGCCTAGCGGGAGACGGTGAGCAGTTCTTC CASSGLAGDGEQFF
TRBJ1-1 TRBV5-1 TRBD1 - TGCGCCAGCAGCCCAAATCCCGGGACAGGGCGGGACACTGAAGCTTTCTTT CASSPNPGTGRDTEAFF
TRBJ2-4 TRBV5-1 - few TGCGCCAGCGCGGGGCTGGAAAACATTCAGTACTTC CASAGLENIQYF
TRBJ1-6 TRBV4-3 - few TGCGCCAGCAGCCAAGATGGCGGGTCACCCCTCCACTTT CASSQDGGSPLHF
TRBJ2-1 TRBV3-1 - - TGTGCCAGCAGCCACACCTATGACAACTACAATGAGCAGTTCTTC CASSHTYDNYNEQFF
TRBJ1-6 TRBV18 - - TGTGCCAGCTCACCTTCGGGACAAGGGGCCCGTTCACCCCTCCACTTT CASSPSGQGARSPLHF
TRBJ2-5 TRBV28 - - TGTGCCGCCAAAGGACAGGGCGGTTCTCGGGAGGCCCAGTACTTC CAAKGQGGSREAQYF
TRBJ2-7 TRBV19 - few TGTGCCAGTAGTATAGATCATGGACAAGTCGTATACGAGCAGTACTTC CASSIDHGQVVYEQYF